The 20 T cell receptor beta chains reported below all come from one sample, sequenced in a study of memory CD4+ T cells and cytomegalovirus serostatus. This table comes from immunoSEQ multiplex PCR, and its TCRdb copy is limited to in-frame clones, with some not included. The sample carries around 45,000 clones, more than 65% recorded once. The sort gate was single viable CD3+CD4+CD8-CD45RO+ cells for memory CD4+ T cells. The specimen sequenced was memory CD4+ T cells from blood. The receptors derive from an adult in good health and CMV-seronegative.

This rearrangement joins TRBV5-4 to TRBJ2-7; 11 bases align to TRBD1. The CDR3 totals 16 residues. The germline V gene has CDR1 SGHNT and CDR2 YYREEE (reference sequence). V was clipped by 0 bases and J by 6 bases; unmatched bases: 8. The chain's CDR3 is CASSLGGTGGYGEQYF. For the CDR3, the DNA is TGTGCCAGCAGCTTGGGTGGGACAGGGGGGTATGGCGAGCAGTACTTC.

V usage is TRBV5-1 and J usage is TRBJ2-6; D unclear. Germline V gives CDR1 SGHRS, CDR2 YFSETQ. This CDR3 comprises 15 residues. V was shortened by 4 bases and J by 1 base, with 9 bases between the two germline ends. The CDR3 nucleotides are TGCGCCAGCAGCCCCGCTTTGTCTGGGGCCAACGTCCTGACTTTC. It yields the protein CASSPALSGANVLTF.

V is TRBV19 and J is TRBJ1-5; 8 nucleotides align to TRBD1. CDR3 length: 13 amino acids. Looked up from germline, CDR1 is LNHDA and CDR2 is SQIVND (reference sequence). The junction had 4 bases not matched to a gene; V was cut back by 7 bases and J by 5 bases. In DNA, the CDR3 is TGTGCCAGTACCAAGACAGGGGATCAGCCCCAGCATTTT. It yields the protein CASTKTGDQPQHF. The full variable domain, in which reference TRBV19 and TRBJ1-5 provide the parts outside the CDR3, is DGGITQSPKYLFRKEGQNVTLSCEQNLNHDAMYWYRQDPGQGLRLIYYSQIVNDFQKGDIAEGYSVSREKKESFPLTVTSAQKNPTAFYLCASTKTGDQPQHFGDGTRLSIL.

The chain employs TRBV6-6 and TRBJ1-1; D gene ambiguous. This CDR3 spans 15 amino acids. V lost 6 bases and J lost 4, with 18 bases in between. Germline lookup yields CDR1 MNHNY and CDR2 SVGAGI (reference sequence). The CDR3 bases are TGTGCCAGCAGCAAACAAAGGGAAAAAAGCACTGAAGCTTTCTTT. Protein: CASSKQREKSTEAFF.

The gene calls are TRBV19 and TRBJ1-5; D possibly corresponds to TRBD1 (5 bases). The V gene lost 6 bases and the J gene lost 6 bases, with 12 bases spanning the gap. There are 13 residues in the CDR3. Germline V gene lookup returns CDR1 LNHDA and CDR2 SQIVND (reference sequence). CDR3 DNA: TGTGCCAGTAGCTTCGACAGACTTCAGCCCCAGCATTTT. Protein: CASSFDRLQPQHF. Full variable domain (outside the CDR3, taken from reference TRBV19 and TRBJ1-5): DGGITQSPKYLFRKEGQNVTLSCEQNLNHDAMYWYRQDPGQGLRLIYYSQIVNDFQKGDIAEGYSVSREKKESFPLTVTSAQKNPTAFYLCASSFDRLQPQHFGDGTRLSIL.

The V gene is TRBV28, the J gene TRBJ2-2; no clear D gene. Germline-derived CDR1 and CDR2 are MDHEN and SYDVKM. Trimming pared 3 bases from V and 4 bases from J, leaving 6 bases between. This CDR3 spans 13 amino acids. The CDR3: CASSFWSTGELFF. For the CDR3, the DNA is TGTGCCAGCAGTTTTTGGAGCACCGGGGAGCTGTTTTTT.

CDR3 sequence reads: CASSLILGGPSELFF. The CDR3 bases are TGTGCCAGCAGCTTAATCTTGGGGGGCCCGTCGGAGCTGTTTTTT. The chain links TRBV7-3 to TRBJ2-2; perhaps D is TRBD1 or TRBD2 (6 bases each). The V end lost 1 base, the J end lost 10 bases, and 16 bases lay between the germline ends. The length of the CDR3 is 15 residues. Germline assignment: CDR1 SGHTA and CDR2 FQGTGA. The full variable domain, in which reference TRBV7-3 and TRBJ2-2 provide the parts outside the CDR3, is GAGVSQTPSNKVTEKGKYVELRCDPISGHTALYWYRQSLGQGPEFLIYFQGTGAADDSGLPNDRFFAVRPEGSVSTLKIQRTERGDSAVYLCASSLILGGPSELFFGEGSRLTVL.

The chain carries TRBV11-3 and TRBJ1-2, with 8 bases identical to TRBD1. The trim removed 6 bases at V and 0 bases at J, leaving 9 bases unmatched. Germline V gene sequence: CDR1 SGHNT, CDR2 YENEEA. The CDR3 length is 16 residues. The CDR3 spells CASSPGQGRTNYGYTF. In DNA, the CDR3 is TGTGCCAGCAGTCCTGGACAGGGTAGAACTAACTATGGCTACACCTTC.

This sequence joins TRBV6-1 and TRBJ2-3, with 9 bases lining up with TRBD1. Germline V gives CDR1 MNHNS, CDR2 SASEGT. Trimming removed 4 bases from V and 3 bases from J; junction bases left unmatched: 8. This CDR3 spans 16 amino acids. The CDR3 DNA is TGTGCCAGCAGTGGTCCGGGACAGGGAGGAACAGATACGCAGTATTTT. Protein sequence: CASSGPGQGGTDTQYF.

The chain joins TRBV12-5 to TRBJ2-3, with D hard to call. With 1 base removed from V and 0 bases from J, the gap between germline ends came to 14 bases. CDR1 LGHNT and CDR2 FRNRAP come from the germline V gene. The CDR3 extends over 17 amino acids. In DNA form, the CDR3 reads TGTGCTAGTGGTTTGGGGACCCGGACGGAGAGCACAGATACGCAGTATTTT. This encodes CASGLGTRTESTDTQYF. The variable domain in full, with the rest retrieved from reference TRBV12-5 and TRBJ2-3, is DARVTQTPRHKVTEMGQEVTMRCQPILGHNTVFWYRQTMMQGLELLAYFRNRAPLDDSGMPKDRFSAEMPDATLATLKIQPSEPRDSAVYFCASGLGTRTESTDTQYFGPGTRLTVL.

The table lists this clone with a few counts. The gene calls are TRBV7-2 and TRBJ2-4; D possibly corresponds to TRBD1 (5 bases). Per germline, CDR1 SGHTA and CDR2 FQGNSA. The CDR3 runs to 14 residues. V was trimmed by 5 bases and J by 6 bases, leaving 14 bases between them. CDR3 nucleotides: TGTGCCAGCAGCACGCAGGGCTCGGGAAACATTCAGTACTTC. Its translation: CASSTQGSGNIQYF.

The chain recombines TRBV2 with TRBJ1-2, with 10 bases identical to TRBD1. The CDR3 loop spans 15 amino acids. CDR1 and CDR2 (germline): SNHLY, FYNNEI. J lost 2 bases, V lost 7 bases, and 7 bases had no gene match. The chain's CDR3 is CASTRTGGTNYGYTF. CDR3 coding DNA: TGTGCCAGCACCCGGACAGGGGGAACCAACTATGGCTACACCTTC.

The chain employs TRBV28 and TRBJ2-5; 8 positions agree with TRBD2. The CDR3 runs to 12 residues. Germline V gene lookup returns CDR1 MDHEN and CDR2 SYDVKM. The trim removed 7 bases at V and 7 bases at J, leaving 5 bases unmatched. CDR3: CASTRRGGTQYF. In DNA, the CDR3 is TGTGCCAGCACCCGTCGGGGGGGGACCCAGTACTTC.

The chain employs TRBV18 and TRBJ2-7, with D possibly TRBD1 on 5 matching bases. The CDR3 consists of 13 residues. Germline V gives CDR1 KGHSH, CDR2 LQKENI. The V and J ends lost 0 bases and 7 bases respectively, with 10 bases between them. The CDR3: CASSPPTVQEQYF. CDR3 coding DNA: TGTGCCAGCTCACCACCGACAGTCCAAGAGCAGTACTTC.

V is TRBV29-1 and J is TRBJ1-2; no reliable D call. This CDR3 comprises 10 residues. Germline lookup yields CDR1 SQVTM and CDR2 ANQGSEA. V lost 5 bases to trimming and J lost 4 bases, with 5 bases between them. In nucleotides, the CDR3 is TGCAGCGTTCTCTCCTATGGCTACACCTTC. It is translated as CSVLSYGYTF.

J is TRBJ2-5 and V is TRBV28; 9 bases are a match to TRBD1. J lost 4 bases, V lost 7 bases, and 13 bases had no gene match. CDR3 length: 16 residues. Germline V CDR1 and CDR2: MDHEN, SYDVKM. The CDR3 DNA reads TGTGCCAGCACCCCAGCCCAAGACAGGGGGGGAGAGACCCAGTACTTC. This codes for CASTPAQDRGGETQYF.

The chain carries TRBV2 and TRBJ2-7; D call uncertain. The CDR3 loop spans 11 amino acids. CDR1 is SNHLY, CDR2 FYNNEI, per germline. Trimming took 3 bases from V and 4 from J, leaving 4 bases between them. In DNA, the CDR3 is TGTGCCAGCAGTGAGAGGTACGAGCAGTACTTC. Its translation is CASSERYEQYF.

The chain is built from TRBV5-1 and TRBJ2-1; TRBD2 aligns across 7 bases. The V gene end was trimmed by 0 bases and the J gene end by 8 bases; junction bases not matched to a gene: 5. CDR3 size: 14 residues. The germline V gene has CDR1 SGHRS and CDR2 YFSETQ. CDR3 DNA sequence: TGCGCCAGCAGCTTGGTAGGGACTATCGATGAGCAGTTCTTC. It is translated as CASSLVGTIDEQFF.

The chain carries TRBV5-1 and TRBJ1-4; TRBD1 aligns across 8 bases. After removal of 0 bases from V and 3 bases from J, the junction contained 4 bases not matched to a gene. CDR1 and CDR2 from the germline V gene are SGHRS and YFSETQ. This CDR3 comprises 16 residues. CDR3: CASSLARTGPNEKLFF. CDR3 DNA sequence: TGCGCCAGCAGCTTGGCTCGGACAGGGCCTAATGAAAAACTGTTTTTT.

V usage is TRBV18 and J usage is TRBJ2-7, with D perhaps matching TRBD2 (5 bases). The CDR3 is 12 amino acids. The ends were cut back, 6 bases at V and 4 bases at J, with 10 bases in the middle. Germline V gene sequence: CDR1 KGHSH, CDR2 LQKENI. The DNA for the CDR3 is TGTGCCAGCTCCCGGGGAAATTACGAGCAGTACTTC. Its translation: CASSRGNYEQYF.